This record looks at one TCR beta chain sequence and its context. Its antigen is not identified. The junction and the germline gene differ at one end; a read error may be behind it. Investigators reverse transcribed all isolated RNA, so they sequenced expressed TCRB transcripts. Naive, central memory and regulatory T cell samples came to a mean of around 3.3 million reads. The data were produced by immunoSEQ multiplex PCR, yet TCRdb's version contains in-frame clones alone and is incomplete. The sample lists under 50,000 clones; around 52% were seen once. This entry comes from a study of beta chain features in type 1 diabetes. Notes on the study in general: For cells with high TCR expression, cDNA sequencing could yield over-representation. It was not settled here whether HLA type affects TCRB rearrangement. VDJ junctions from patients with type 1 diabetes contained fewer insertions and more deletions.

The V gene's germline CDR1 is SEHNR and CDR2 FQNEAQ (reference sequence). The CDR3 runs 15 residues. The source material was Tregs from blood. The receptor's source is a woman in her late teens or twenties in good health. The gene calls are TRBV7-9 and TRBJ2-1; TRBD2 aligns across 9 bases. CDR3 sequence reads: CASILIAGVYNEQFF. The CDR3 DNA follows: TGTGCCAGCATCTTAATAGCGGGGGTTTACAATGAGCAGTTCTTC. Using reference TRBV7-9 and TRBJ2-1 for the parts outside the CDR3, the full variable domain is DTGVSQNPRHKITKRGQNVTFRCDPISEHNRLYWYRQTLGQGPEFLTYFQNEAQLEKSRLLSDRFSAERPKGSFSTLEIQRTEQGDSAMYLCASILIAGVYNEQFFGPGTRLTVL.